A selection of T cell receptor beta chains follows, all from one sample in a study of T cell repertoires in cytomegalovirus infection. Using its own MiXCR run on the reads, TCRdb lists one record per CDR3 protein. The table has approximately 490,000 distinct CDR3 sequences, roughly 10% seen once. The sample comprised PBMCs. These receptors all come from a human donor in good health (CMV status not recorded). Some clones in this sample may be carry-over from other donors' samples. CDR3s include the opening cysteine and the closing phenylalanine or tryptophan. The D gene is left open where the match is weak. A row's size may be missing; if present it is once, few, many or a size class.

V gene,D gene,clone size,J gene,CDR3 DNA,CDR3 protein
TRBV28,NA,few,TRBJ1-5,TGTGCCAGCGGCGACAGCTTCTTTAGCAATCAGCCCCAGCATTTT,CASGDSFFSNQPQHF
TRBV5-6,NA,few,TRBJ2-2,TGTGCCAGCAGTCCTTCCACAGGGTACGGCACCGGGGAGCTGTTTTTT,CASSPSTGYGTGELFF
TRBV2,TRBD1,NA,TRBJ2-7,TGTGCCAGCAGTGAAGCAGGGACAGCTTCCTACGAGCAGTACTTC,CASSEAGTASYEQYF
TRBV13,NA,many,TRBJ1-6,TGTGCCAGCAGCTTTGTGGGTGATGATTCACCCCTCCACTTT,CASSFVGDDSPLHF
TRBV7-6,NA,many,TRBJ2-7,TGTGCCAGCAGCTTGGGCCTAGCTAGCAACGAGCAGTACTTC,CASSLGLASNEQYF
TRBV18,NA,NA,TRBJ1-1,TGTGCCAGCACGACCGCAGGGGTAGGGAGGAACACTGAAGCTTTCTTT,CASTTAGVGRNTEAFF
TRBV6-2/TRBV6-3,TRBD1,many,TRBJ2-3,TGTGCCAGCAGGATGACAGGGAGCACAGATACGCAGTATTTT,CASRMTGSTDTQYF
TRBV7-2,NA,many,TRBJ2-7,TGTGCCAGCAGCTTAGTTCCCGGGCGCTACGAGCAGTACTTC,CASSLVPGRYEQYF
TRBV11-2,TRBD1,many,TRBJ2-7,TGTGCCAGCAGCTCCTCCGAGACAGGGGGCTACGAGCAGTACTTC,CASSSSETGGYEQYF
TRBV5-1,TRBD1,many,TRBJ1-2,TGCGCCAGCAGGTTGGACAGGGCTGGCTACACCTTC,CASRLDRAGYTF
TRBV28,TRBD2,many,TRBJ2-2,TGTGCCAGCAGTTTACCGTCTAGCGGGAGTGGGGAGCTGTTTTTT,CASSLPSSGSGELFF
TRBV5-4,NA,many,TRBJ1-2,TGTGCCAGCAGCTTGCAGGCGGGGGGCGACTATGGCTACACCTTC,CASSLQAGGDYGYTF
TRBV9,TRBD1,NA,TRBJ2-2,TGTGCCAGCGGGACAGCCCCAGAGGGGACCGGGGAGCTGTTTTTT,CASGTAPEGTGELFF
TRBV20-1,TRBD2,many,TRBJ2-2,TGCAGTGCTGGGCCTAGCGGGAGGAGGGCCACCGGGGAGCTGTTTTTT,CSAGPSGRRATGELFF
TRBV11-2,NA,NA,TRBJ1-4,TGTGCCAGCAGCTTTGCTGGCAGGGGTGATGAAAAACTGTTTTTT,CASSFAGRGDEKLFF
TRBV4-2,NA,NA,TRBJ2-7,TGTGCCAGCAGCCAAGAGCAGAGCTCCTACGAGCAGTACTTC,CASSQEQSSYEQYF
TRBV7-6,TRBD2,many,TRBJ2-5,TGTGCCAGCAGCCAACCCGGGACTAGCGGGAGCTGGAGGGAGACCCAGTACTTC,CASSQPGTSGSWRETQYF
TRBV7-8,NA,many,TRBJ2-3,TGTGCCAGCAGCTTAGGGATAGGGGTGGTACGGACGCAGTATTTT,CASSLGIGVVRTQYF
TRBV6-5,NA,few,TRBJ1-3,TGTGCCAGCAGTTACGCGTCACCGGGGGCATTTGGAAACACCATATATTTT,CASSYASPGAFGNTIYF
TRBV2,NA,NA,TRBJ2-2,TGTGCCAGCACGGCTCTAGGACTTCTAGAATCCGGGGAGCTGTTTTTT,CASTALGLLESGELFF
TRBV10-2,NA,few,TRBJ1-5,TGCGCCACCAACTTGGGGCTGGGGCAGCCCCAGCATTTT,CATNLGLGQPQHF
TRBV14,NA,few,TRBJ2-1,TGTGCCAGCAGCTATAGCGATGGGTCCTACAATGAGCAGTTCTTC,CASSYSDGSYNEQFF
TRBV11-2,NA,NA,TRBJ2-3,TGTGCCAGCAGCTTGTCTGTCTCCTCCACAGATACGCAGTATTTT,CASSLSVSSTDTQYF
TRBV7-9,TRBD2,many,TRBJ2-1,TGTGCCAGCAGCTTAGTCTCAGCGGGAGAAAAGGAGCAGTTCTTC,CASSLVSAGEKEQFF
TRBV7-9,NA,few,TRBJ1-4,TGTGCCAGCAGCTTAGGTCCTCAAACTAATGAAAAACTGTTTTTT,CASSLGPQTNEKLFF
TRBV18,TRBD1,NA,TRBJ1-5,TGTGCCAGCTCCCCCGCGGGACAGGACAATCAGCCCCAGCATTTT,CASSPAGQDNQPQHF
TRBV10-2,TRBD2,few,TRBJ2-7,TGCGCCAGCAGTGAGGGAACTAGCGGGGAGCAGTACTTC,CASSEGTSGEQYF
TRBV12-3/TRBV12-4,TRBD2,many,TRBJ2-7,TGTGCCAGCAGCCCCAGACTAGCGGGAGCCTACGAGCAGTACTTC,CASSPRLAGAYEQYF
TRBV2,NA,few,TRBJ1-4,TGTGCCAGCAGTGAACTCGGGGAACTGTTTTTT,CASSELGELFF
TRBV12-3/TRBV12-4,NA,many,TRBJ2-1,TGTGCCAGCAGTTTATCCCGTAACAGGGAAACTCCTCCGTTCTTC,CASSLSRNRETPPFF
TRBV2,TRBD2,NA,TRBJ2-3,TGTGCCAGCAGTATCCGACTAGCGGGAAATTCAGATACGCAGTATTTT,CASSIRLAGNSDTQYF
TRBV7-3,NA,many,TRBJ2-6,TGTGCCAGCATCGGGGATGGGGCCAACGTCCTGACTTTC,CASIGDGANVLTF
TRBV20-1,TRBD1,NA,TRBJ1-6,TGCAGTGTACCGGGACAGGGGGCGATTTCCAGCTCCTATAATTCACCCCTCCACTTT,CSVPGQGAISSSYNSPLHF
TRBV20-1,TRBD1,many,TRBJ1-2,TGCAGTGCTAGAGATCAGGCCGACAGGGGCTATGGCTACACCTTC,CSARDQADRGYGYTF
TRBV20-1,NA,few,TRBJ2-1,TGCAGTGTACGAGGGCCCTCCTACAATGAGCAGTTCTTC,CSVRGPSYNEQFF
TRBV7-9,NA,many,TRBJ2-7,TGTGCCAGCAGCTTAGATTGGCCGGGCGAGCAGTACTTC,CASSLDWPGEQYF
TRBV28,NA,NA,TRBJ2-2,TGTGCCAGCAGTACGAGCGCGGTCGGGGAGCTGTTTTTT,CASSTSAVGELFF
TRBV24-1,TRBD2,NA,TRBJ2-1,TGTGCCACCAGTGAACCGGGACTAGGAAGCAATGAGCAGTTCTTC,CATSEPGLGSNEQFF
TRBV11-3,NA,many,TRBJ2-1,TGTGCCAGCAGCTTAGGGGTGGCTAGCGCTGAGCAGTTCTTC,CASSLGVASAEQFF
TRBV12-3/TRBV12-4,TRBD1,many,TRBJ1-6,TGTGCCAGCAGTTTAGACAGGGGGTTCTCACCCCTCCACTTT,CASSLDRGFSPLHF
TRBV5-1,TRBD2,few,TRBJ2-7,TGCGCCAGCAGTCAGAACTTACTAGCGGGCGCCACTGTGGGCGAGCAGTACTTC,CASSQNLLAGATVGEQYF
TRBV20-1,NA,NA,TRBJ2-5,TGCAGTGCGGAACGGACACCGCCTCCGGGAGAGACCCAGTACTTC,CSAERTPPPGETQYF
TRBV7-2,NA,many,TRBJ1-2,TGTGCCAGCAGACCTAGGACAGACTATGGCTACACCTTC,CASRPRTDYGYTF
TRBV6-6,NA,many,TRBJ2-7,TGTGCCAGCAGTTACTCGAAAGCCTACGAGCAGTACTTC,CASSYSKAYEQYF
TRBV29-1,TRBD2,NA,TRBJ2-2,TGCAGCGTTGAAGGACTAGCGGGCGGGGAGCTGTTTTTT,CSVEGLAGGELFF